This TCR beta chain emerged from a study of early T cells in non-severe SARS-CoV-2 infection. Attachment of unique molecular identifiers was made to individual cDNA molecules. MiXCR was run by TCRdb on the 5' RACE reads, yielding one entry per CDR3 protein. The sample shows about 60,000 distinct CDR3 sequences, about 15% of them seen only once. Trimming removed 8 bases from V and 3 bases from J; junction bases left unmatched: 17. CDR3 length: 19 residues. V and J are TRBV12-3 or TRBV12-4 and TRBJ2-2; 11 positions agree with TRBD2. The receptor was isolated from an adult who was a healthcare worker with PCR-confirmed SARS-CoV-2 infection or an uninfected control (not recorded which). The material sequenced was whole blood, taken at baseline. The CDR3 protein is CASDKTSAGTSGHTGELFF. In DNA form, the CDR3 reads TGTGCCAGCGATAAAACCTCTGCCGGGACTAGCGGACACACCGGGGAGCTGTTTTTT.